This T cell receptor (beta chain) is drawn from a study of OX40 agonist ivuxolimab in advanced cancers. Data came from immunoSEQ multiplex PCR; TCRdb stores just in-frame clones and leaves some out. The sample shows about 52,000 clones, approximately 94% of them seen only once. The germline gives CDR1 MDHEN, CDR2 SYDVKM. Germline trimming cut 5 bases from V and 4 bases from J; bases unmatched to any gene: 6. This CDR3 spans 15 amino acids. This sample comprised CD4+ or CD8+ T cells sorted from blood, obtained in a trial of the OX40 agonist ivuxolimab. The J gene is TRBJ1-2, the V gene TRBV28; 11 bases agree with TRBD1. The receptor was derived from an adult with an advanced solid tumor such as melanoma, head and neck, liver or kidney cancer. CDR3 nucleotide sequence: TGTGCCAGCAGTCTACCGGGACAGGGGGGCTATGGCTACACCTTC. This sequence encodes CASSLPGQGGYGYTF.